The rows below give T cell receptor beta chains drawn from one sample of a study of T cells in localized non-small cell lung cancer. Assay used: immunoSEQ multiplex PCR; TCRdb lists only in-frame clones, some missing. The table shows about 34,000 clones, with around four fifths occurring only once. The material sequenced was peripheral blood, taken before any cancer treatment. These receptors originate from a male donor aged 60 or over with stage II squamous cell lung carcinoma. The CDR3 runs from the conserved cysteine through the conserved F or W. A D gene is named only where the DNA matches it firmly. Only part of the rows carry a size: once, few, many, or a class if the clone is expanded.

cdr3_aa cdr3_nt j_call d_call clone_size v_call
CASSFRSTGSNQPQHF TGTGCCAGCAGCTTCCGATCCACCGGCAGCAATCAGCCCCAGCATTTT TRBJ1-5 . . TRBV2
CASSHWDRENSPLHF TGTGCCAGCAGTCACTGGGACAGAGAGAATTCACCCCTCCACTTT TRBJ1-6 TRBD1 once TRBV27
CASSLPQGDTGELFF TGCGCCAGCAGCTTGCCACAGGGGGACACCGGGGAGCTGTTTTTT TRBJ2-2 TRBD1 . TRBV5-1
CASSLEDGAYNEQFF TGCGCCAGCAGCTTGGAGGACGGGGCCTACAATGAGCAGTTCTTC TRBJ2-1 . . TRBV5-1
CASSPDRAYGYTF TGTGCCAGCAGCCCGGACAGGGCCTATGGCTACACCTTC TRBJ1-2 TRBD1 . TRBV5-6
CASTRGGATEAFF TGTGCCAGCACTAGGGGCGGGGCCACTGAAGCTTTCTTT TRBJ1-1 . . TRBV2
CASAGQGAGGEQYF TGTGCCAGTGCGGGACAGGGGGCAGGCGGCGAGCAGTACTTC TRBJ2-7 TRBD1 . TRBV2
CASSVTGGEWETQYF TGTGCCAGCAGTGTTACAGGGGGCGAGTGGGAGACCCAGTACTTC TRBJ2-5 TRBD1 . TRBV6-1
CASSPPNSRGRGVDTQYF TGTGCCAGCTCACCACCTAACTCCCGGGGCAGGGGAGTAGATACGCAGTATTTT TRBJ2-3 . once TRBV18
CASSRVLAGGPHTQYF TGTGCCAGCAGTCGTGTACTAGCGGGAGGGCCACATACGCAGTATTTT TRBJ2-3 TRBD2 . TRBV27
CASSPDRGKEAFF TGTGCCAGCTCACCGGACAGGGGTAAGGAAGCTTTCTTT TRBJ1-1 TRBD1 . TRBV18
CASTKGGRGNADTQYF TGTGCCAGTACCAAGGGGGGCAGGGGGAATGCAGATACGCAGTATTTT TRBJ2-3 . . TRBV19
CASSIRWGNYSNQPQHF TGTGCCAGTAGTATTCGTTGGGGGAATTATAGCAATCAGCCCCAGCATTTT TRBJ1-5 . . TRBV19
CASSVDRASGYGYTF TGTGCCAGTAGTGTCGACAGGGCGTCGGGCTATGGCTACACCTTC TRBJ1-2 TRBD1 . TRBV19
CASSYQNGATNENLFF TGTGCCAGCAGTTACCAGAACGGAGCGACTAATGAAAATCTGTTTTTT TRBJ1-4 . . TRBV6-5
CASRKLTGSDGYTF TGTGCCAGCAGAAAACTAACAGGGAGTGACGGCTACACCTTC TRBJ1-2 . . TRBV28
CASSFRGPPGDDSGYTF TGTGCCAGCAGCTTCCGGGGACCGCCGGGAGATGATTCTGGCTACACCTTC TRBJ1-2 . . TRBV7-3
CAWGRGISSGNTIYF TGTGCCTGGGGGAGAGGAATCAGCTCTGGAAACACCATATATTTT TRBJ1-3 . once TRBV30
CASSYGRPGDGYTF TGTGCCAGCAGTTACGGGAGGCCTGGGGATGGCTACACCTTC TRBJ1-2 . once TRBV6-5
CAWSGTGRIWEQFF TGTGCCTGGAGTGGGACAGGGAGGATTTGGGAGCAGTTCTTC TRBJ2-1 TRBD1 once TRBV30
CASSQQGRYEQYF TGTGCCAGCAGTCAACAGGGGCGCTACGAGCAGTACTTC TRBJ2-7 TRBD1 . TRBV27
CASSILGQGAYEQYF TGTGCCAGTAGTATCTTGGGACAGGGAGCCTACGAGCAGTACTTC TRBJ2-7 TRBD1 many TRBV19
CASSGIGEETQYF TGTGCCAGCAGCGGAATAGGGGAAGAGACCCAGTACTTC TRBJ2-5 . . TRBV7-8
CASSRDRGLNTEAFF TGCGCCAGCAGCCGGGACAGGGGTTTGAACACTGAAGCTTTCTTT TRBJ1-1 TRBD1 . TRBV10-1
CASKSFPGRDTDTQYF TGCGCCAGCAAAAGTTTCCCGGGACGGGACACAGATACGCAGTATTTT TRBJ2-3 . . TRBV4-1
CASSSDGNEQFF TGTGCCAGCAGCTCCGACGGGAATGAGCAGTTCTTC TRBJ2-1 . . TRBV7-3
CASSIGIQGGTEAFF TGTGCCAGTAGTATTGGGATACAGGGGGGCACTGAAGCTTTCTTT TRBJ1-1 TRBD1 . TRBV19
CATSRALGGEGYTF TGTGCCACCAGCAGAGCTTTAGGGGGGGAAGGCTACACCTTC TRBJ1-2 . . TRBV15
CSAFRVEAFF TGCAGTGCTTTCAGGGTGGAAGCTTTCTTT TRBJ1-1 . few TRBV20-1
CASSLGSLLDRANNEQFF TGCGCCAGCAGCTTGGGCAGCCTCCTGGACAGGGCCAACAATGAGCAGTTCTTC TRBJ2-1 TRBD1 . TRBV5-1
CASSNPEDSNQPQHF TGTGCCAGCAGCAATCCAGAGGATAGCAATCAGCCCCAGCATTTT TRBJ1-5 . . TRBV7-9
CASHVRTGLSYEQYF TGCGCCAGCCACGTCCGGACGGGACTCTCCTACGAGCAGTACTTC TRBJ2-7 . . TRBV5-1
CASSIGTEQDQPQHF TGTGCCAGTAGTATAGGGACAGAGCAGGATCAGCCCCAGCATTTT TRBJ1-5 . . TRBV19
CASRRGTANEKLFF TGTGCCAGCAGGCGTGGGACAGCCAATGAAAAACTGTTTTTT TRBJ1-4 TRBD1 few TRBV27
CASRSPGRQETQYF TGTGCCAGTAGAAGTCCGGGACGGCAAGAGACCCAGTACTTC TRBJ2-5 . . TRBV19
CAIRAPYEQYF TGTGCCATCAGGGCCCCCTACGAGCAGTACTTC TRBJ2-7 . . TRBV10-3
CASSSRATTNEKLFF TGTGCCAGCAGCTCCCGGGCTACAACTAATGAAAAACTGTTTTTT TRBJ1-4 . . TRBV13
CASSGILGAGELFF TGTGCCAGCAGCGGAATTCTAGGGGCCGGGGAGCTGTTTTTT TRBJ2-2 . . TRBV6-5
CASSRDSSPDTQYF TGCGCCAGTTCGCGGGACTCGTCCCCAGATACGCAGTATTTT TRBJ2-3 . . TRBV5-1
CASSAGTSVAYGYTF TGTGCCAGTAGTGCCGGGACTTCGGTTGCCTATGGCTACACCTTC TRBJ1-2 . . TRBV19
CASRETASGNTIYF TGTGCCAGCAGAGAGACAGCCTCTGGAAACACCATATATTTT TRBJ1-3 . . TRBV6-6
CASSPAGTGSGANVLTF TGTGCCAGCTCACCTGCCGGGACAGGGTCCGGGGCCAACGTCCTGACTTTC TRBJ2-6 TRBD1 . TRBV18
CASSKTGGSGGYTF TGCGCCAGCAGTAAGACAGGGGGCTCGGGAGGCTACACCTTC TRBJ1-2 TRBD1 . TRBV5-1
CASTHRLSYEQYF TGTGCCAGCACCCATAGGCTTTCCTACGAGCAGTACTTC TRBJ2-7 . . TRBV2
CASSRNRDLNTEAFF TGTGCCAGCAGTAGAAACAGGGACCTGAACACTGAAGCTTTCTTT TRBJ1-1 . . TRBV6-5
CASRGTDKADTQYF TGTGCCAGCAGAGGGACAGACAAGGCAGATACGCAGTATTTT TRBJ2-3 TRBD1 . TRBV6-1
CASTRQGISPLHF TGTGCCAGTACCCGACAGGGAATTTCACCCCTCCACTTT TRBJ1-6 TRBD1 many TRBV19
CASSAGGAPKTQYF TGTGCCAGCAGTGCGGGGGGGGCCCCAAAGACCCAGTACTTC TRBJ2-5 TRBD2 . TRBV6-1
CASSGTATTNEKLFF TGTGCCAGCAGTGGGACCGCCACAACTAATGAAAAACTGTTTTTT TRBJ1-4 . . TRBV28
CASSPQGLGNPYEQYF TGTGCCAGCTCACCCCAGGGATTAGGTAATCCCTACGAGCAGTACTTC TRBJ2-7 . . TRBV18
CASSTTGNPYEQYF TGTGCCAGTAGTACGACAGGGAATCCCTACGAGCAGTACTTC TRBJ2-7 TRBD1 . TRBV19
CASSSARTGDSGNTIYF TGCGCCAGCAGCAGTGCGAGGACAGGGGACTCTGGAAACACCATATATTTT TRBJ1-3 TRBD1 . TRBV5-1
CATSGPPRAAEAFF TGTGCCACCAGCGGACCTCCCAGGGCCGCTGAAGCTTTCTTT TRBJ1-1 . . TRBV15